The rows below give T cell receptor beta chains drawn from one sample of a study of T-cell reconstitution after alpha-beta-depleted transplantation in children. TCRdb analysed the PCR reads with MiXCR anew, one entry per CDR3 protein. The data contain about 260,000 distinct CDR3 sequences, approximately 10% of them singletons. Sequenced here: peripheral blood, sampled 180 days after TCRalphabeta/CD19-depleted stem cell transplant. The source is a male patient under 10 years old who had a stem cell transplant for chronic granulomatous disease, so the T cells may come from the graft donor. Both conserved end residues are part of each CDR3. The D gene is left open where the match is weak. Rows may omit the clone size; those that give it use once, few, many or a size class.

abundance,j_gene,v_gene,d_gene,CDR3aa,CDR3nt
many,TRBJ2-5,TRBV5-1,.,CASSRGGGQETQYF,TGCGCCAGCAGCCGGGGAGGTGGTCAAGAGACCCAGTACTTC
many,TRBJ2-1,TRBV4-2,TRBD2,CASSQEGASGGYNEQFF,TGTGCCAGCAGCCAAGAAGGGGCTAGCGGAGGCTACAATGAGCAGTTCTTC
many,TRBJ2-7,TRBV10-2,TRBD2,CASRQTSGASYEQYF,TGCGCCAGCCGACAGACTAGCGGGGCCTCCTACGAGCAGTACTTC
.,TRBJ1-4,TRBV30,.,CAWSDMYGGVDEKLFF,TGTGCCTGGAGTGATATGTACGGGGGTGTGGATGAAAAACTGTTTTTT
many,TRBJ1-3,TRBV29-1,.,CSVALGVGDTIYF,TGCAGCGTCGCCCTGGGGGTTGGAGACACCATATATTTT
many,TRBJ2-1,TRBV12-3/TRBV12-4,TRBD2,CASSLERGASSEQFF,TGTGCCAGCAGTTTGGAGCGGGGGGCTTCTTCTGAGCAGTTCTTC
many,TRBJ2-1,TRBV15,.,CATSRPTMAGEQFF,TGTGCCACCAGCAGACCAACAATGGCCGGTGAGCAGTTCTTC
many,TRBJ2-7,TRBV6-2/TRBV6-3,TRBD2,CASRTGLAGGPGREQYF,TGTGCCAGCAGGACGGGACTAGCGGGAGGGCCGGGGCGCGAGCAGTACTTC
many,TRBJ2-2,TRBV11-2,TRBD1,CASSPITGGTGELFF,TGTGCCAGCAGCCCGATTACAGGGGGTACCGGGGAGCTGTTTTTT
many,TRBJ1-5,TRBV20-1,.,CSARDKRQLSNQPQHF,TGCAGTGCTAGAGATAAGAGGCAGCTTAGCAATCAGCCCCAGCATTTT
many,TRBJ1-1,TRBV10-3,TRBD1,CAISRDSEKTFF,TGTGCCATCAGCAGGGACAGTGAAAAGACTTTCTTT
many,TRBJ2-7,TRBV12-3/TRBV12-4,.,CASSFSSSYEQYF,TGTGCCAGCAGTTTCAGTAGCTCCTACGAGCAGTACTTC
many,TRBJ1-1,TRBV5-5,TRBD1,CASSLAWTGMNTEAFF,TGTGCCAGCAGCTTGGCCTGGACAGGGATGAACACTGAAGCTTTCTTT
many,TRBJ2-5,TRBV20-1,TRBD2,CSARPYRNPGLGVETQYF,TGCAGTGCCCGACCCTACCGTAACCCGGGACTAGGGGTAGAGACCCAGTACTTC
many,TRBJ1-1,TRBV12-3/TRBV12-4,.,CASTLGSGRTEAFF,TGTGCCAGCACCCTAGGTTCGGGACGGACTGAAGCTTTCTTT
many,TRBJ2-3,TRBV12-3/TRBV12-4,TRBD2,CASRLAGVKDTQYF,TGTGCCAGCAGACTAGCGGGAGTTAAAGATACGCAGTATTTT
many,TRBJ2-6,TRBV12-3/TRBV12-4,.,CASSQGLFNLAGANVLTF,TGTGCCAGCAGTCAGGGACTCTTTAATTTGGCTGGGGCCAACGTCCTGACTTTC
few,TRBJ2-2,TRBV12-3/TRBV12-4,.,CASSLLDWRTGELFF,TGTGCCAGCAGTTTATTGGATTGGAGAACCGGGGAGCTGTTTTTT
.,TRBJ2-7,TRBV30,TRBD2,CAWSVRLAGAYEQYF,TGTGCCTGGAGTGTTCGACTAGCGGGAGCGTACGAGCAGTACTTC
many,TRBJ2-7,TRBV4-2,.,CAKPGLKDEQYF,TGTGCTAAACCCGGGCTCAAGGACGAGCAGTACTTC
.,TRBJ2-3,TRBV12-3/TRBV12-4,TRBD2,CACSLGGGLAGGSTDTQYF,TGTGCCTGCAGTTTAGGAGGGGGACTAGCGGGAGGGAGCACAGATACGCAGTATTTT
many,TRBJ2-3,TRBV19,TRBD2,CASSILSGGNTDTQYF,TGTGCCAGTAGTATATTGAGCGGGGGAAACACAGATACGCAGTATTTT
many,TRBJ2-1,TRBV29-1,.,CSVEVYVRGSYNEQFF,TGCAGCGTTGAAGTGTATGTAAGGGGCTCCTACAATGAGCAGTTCTTC
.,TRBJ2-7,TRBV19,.,CASSISFRDEQYF,TGTGCCAGTAGTATAAGCTTCCGGGACGAGCAGTACTTC
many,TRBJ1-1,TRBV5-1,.,CASSLTDRILPEAFF,TGCGCCAGCAGCTTAACTGACAGGATTTTACCTGAAGCTTTCTTT
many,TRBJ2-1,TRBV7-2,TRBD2,CASTSLAGGPVNEQFF,TGTGCCAGCACCTCACTAGCGGGAGGGCCCGTTAATGAGCAGTTCTTC
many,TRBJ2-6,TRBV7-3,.,CASSSRANVLTF,TGTGCCAGCAGCTCACGGGCCAACGTCCTGACTTTC
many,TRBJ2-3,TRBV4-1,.,CASSQDIENPTDTQYF,TGCGCCAGCAGCCAAGATATAGAAAACCCCACAGATACGCAGTATTTT
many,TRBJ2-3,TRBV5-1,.,CASSFTDTQYF,TGTGCCAGCAGCTTCACAGATACGCAGTATTTT
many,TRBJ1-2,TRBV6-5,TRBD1,CASSYSGGADYGYTF,TGTGCCAGCAGTTACTCAGGGGGCGCGGACTATGGCTACACCTTC
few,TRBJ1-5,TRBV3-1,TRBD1,CASSQVRQGNQPQHF,TGTGCCAGCAGCCAAGTGCGACAGGGGAATCAGCCCCAGCATTTT
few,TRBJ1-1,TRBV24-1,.,CATSDSDPTEAFF,TGTGCCACCAGTGATAGCGATCCCACTGAAGCTTTCTTT
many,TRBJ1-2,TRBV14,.,CASSSGKAGYTF,TGTGCCAGCAGTTCAGGAAAGGCTGGCTACACCTTC
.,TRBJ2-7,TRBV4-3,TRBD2,CASSQWERDGDEQYF,TGCGCCAGCAGCCAGTGGGAGCGGGACGGCGACGAGCAGTACTTC
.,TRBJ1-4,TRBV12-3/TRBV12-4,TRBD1,CASSRTGESGREKLFF,TGTGCCAGCAGTCGGACAGGGGAGAGTGGTCGGGAAAAACTGTTTTTT
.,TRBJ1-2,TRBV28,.,CASSLFGGTGDTF,TGTGCCAGCAGTTTATTCGGGGGGACTGGCGACACCTTC
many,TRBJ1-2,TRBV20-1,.,CSARVRGPRVYGYTF,TGCAGTGCTAGAGTTCGGGGGCCCAGGGTATATGGCTACACCTTC
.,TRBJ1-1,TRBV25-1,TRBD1,CASRQGAAEAFF,TGTGCCAGCAGACAGGGGGCTGCTGAAGCTTTCTTT
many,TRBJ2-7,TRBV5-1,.,CASSLIWGPYEQYF,TGCGCCAGCAGCCTAATTTGGGGGCCCTACGAGCAGTACTTC
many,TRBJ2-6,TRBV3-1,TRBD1,CASGVGGKPGANVLTF,TGTGCCAGCGGGGTAGGGGGCAAGCCTGGGGCCAACGTCCTGACTTTC
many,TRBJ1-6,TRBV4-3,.,CASSQDRSSYNSPLHF,TGCGCCAGCAGCCAAGACAGGAGCTCCTATAATTCACCCCTCCACTTT
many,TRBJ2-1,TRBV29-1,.,CSVGTGPYNEQFF,TGCAGCGTTGGTACAGGACCCTACAATGAGCAGTTCTTC
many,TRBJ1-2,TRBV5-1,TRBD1,CASSSRTGGGYGYTF,TGCGCCAGCAGCTCGCGGACAGGGGGTGGCTATGGCTACACCTTC
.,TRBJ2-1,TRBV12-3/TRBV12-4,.,CASSPIMGGQFF,TGTGCCAGCAGCCCTATAATGGGAGGTCAGTTCTTC
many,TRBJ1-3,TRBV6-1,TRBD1,CASNEGQGGNTIYF,TGTGCCAGCAATGAAGGACAGGGAGGAAACACCATATATTTT
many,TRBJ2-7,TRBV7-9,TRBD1,CASSTGVIGNYEQYF,TGTGCCAGCAGCACAGGGGTTATAGGGAACTACGAGCAGTACTTC
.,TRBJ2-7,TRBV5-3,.,CARSSGPSSYEQYF,TGTGCCAGGAGCTCGGGCCCGAGCTCCTACGAGCAGTACTTC
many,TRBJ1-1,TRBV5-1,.,CASSLARGFMNTEAFF,TGCGCCAGCAGCTTGGCAAGGGGATTTATGAACACTGAAGCTTTCTTT
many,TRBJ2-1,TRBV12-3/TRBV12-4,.,CASRIPGAFNEQFF,TGTGCCAGCAGGATCCCCGGGGCCTTCAATGAGCAGTTCTTC
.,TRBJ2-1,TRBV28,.,CASSSAGCNEQFF,TGTGCCAGCAGTTCAGCGGGTTGCAATGAGCAGTTCTTC
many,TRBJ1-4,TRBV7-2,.,CASSPQKTSNEKLFF,TGTGCCAGCAGCCCCCAGAAGACGAGTAACGAAAAACTGTTTTTT
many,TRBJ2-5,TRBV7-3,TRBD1,CASSLGGQGETQYF,TGTGCCAGCAGCTTAGGGGGACAGGGGGAGACCCAGTACTTC
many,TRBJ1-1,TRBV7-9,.,CASSKITLNTEAFF,TGTGCCAGCAGTAAAATCACCCTCAACACTGAAGCTTTCTTT
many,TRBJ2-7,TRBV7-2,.,CASSPGEALREQYF,TGTGCCAGCAGCCCCGGGGAGGCTTTACGTGAGCAGTACTTC